The entry below describes one TCR beta chain. This record belongs to a study of blood T cell repertoires in COVID-19. For the study at large: COVID-19 samples collected from the United States, Italy and Spain covered acute and convalescent phases. PBMCs, B-cell-depleted T cells, or T cells provided the cDNA or gDNA that made up the material.

The germline V gene encodes CDR1 SGHNT and CDR2 YYREEE (reference sequence). The CDR3 spans 13 residues. Original data processing: Reference gene primer amplification gave nucleated cell count estimates. The table came from immunoSEQ multiplex PCR; TCRdb's copy has only in-frame clones and leaves some out. That table furnishes V, J and clone size, whereas the DNA furnished D and trimming. Of around 370,000 clones in the sample, about 90% were seen once. The clonotype originates from a man aged 18 to 29 with active or convalescent COVID-19. Sequencing was carried out using peripheral blood. This chain connects TRBV5-4 to TRBJ1-2; D not resolved. In nucleotides, the CDR3 is TGTGCGGTGCCGGCAGGAAGAGTCGATGGCTACACCTTC. Its translation: CAVPAGRVDGYTF.